The table lists the clone carrying this T cell receptor beta chain with many counts. What it binds is unknown. This specimen belongs to a study of T cell repertoires in cytomegalovirus infection. Background on the study: The public TCR beta signatures pointed to both CMV infection and matching HLA type.

This CDR3 comprises 15 residues. Trimming at V came to 3 bases and at J to 10 bases, leaving 9 bases not matched to a gene. CDR1 and CDR2 from the germline V gene are SGHVS and FQNEAQ. General study results and limits: Carriers of CMV plus the relevant HLA were identified by cumulative public TCR beta family frequency. HLA-C-restricted, CMV-specific TCR beta clonotypes were dominant ex vivo.

TCRdb passed the reads through MiXCR, listing each CDR3 protein once. The top ten hold less than 3% of the sample, which has almost 300,000 distinct CDR3 sequences, about 9.1% seen once. The source material was PBMCs. The sequence was obtained from a human donor in good health (CMV status not recorded). Some clones in this sample may be carry-over from other donors' samples. The chain employs TRBV7-8 and TRBJ1-6, with 7 positions matching TRBD1. CDR3 DNA: TGTGCCAGCAGCTTGTCGACAGGGTCCCACTCACCCCTCCACTTT. This codes for CASSLSTGSHSPLHF.